This TCR beta chain was retrieved from a study of cytomegalovirus exposure and HLA in healthy donors. Trimming cost V 7 bases and J 8 bases, with 18 bases left between them. CDR1 is SNHLY, CDR2 FYNNEI, per germline. The CDR3 contains 14 residues. Primers for the PCR totalled 60 Vbeta and 13 Jbeta. Sequenced by immunoSEQ multiplex PCR; TCRdb stores in-frame clones only, minus some. The sample holds about 90,000 clones, 65% to 85% seen once. This sequence originates from a man younger than 45 in good health and CMV-seronegative. The sequenced sample was PBMCs. The V and J genes are TRBV2 and TRBJ2-1, with a weak D call TRBD1 (6 bases). CDR3 in DNA: TGTGCCAGCAACAGAAAACCCAGGGGTGATGAGCAGTTCTTC. Translation: CASNRKPRGDEQFF.